The clone carrying this T cell receptor (beta chain) showed up just once. The germline V gene encodes CDR1 MDHEN and CDR2 SYDVKM. The V and J ends lost 5 bases and 2 bases respectively, with 16 bases between them. This CDR3 is 15 amino acids long. These data come from a study of control samples from healthy donors and cancer patients. Profiled with immunoSEQ multiplex PCR; TCRdb holds only in-frame clones, not every one. This sample has about 230,000 clones, with roughly 80% found just once. The receptor was isolated from a woman aged 55-69 years with lung cancer. This chain joins TRBV28 and TRBJ2-7; possible D gene TRBD1, 5 bases. Sample: PBMCs. As DNA, the CDR3 is TGTGCCAGCAGTCCCCCAGGGTTATCGACCTACGAGCAGTACTTC. Its protein product is CASSPPGLSTYEQYF.